This T cell receptor beta chain came from a study of T cells expressing NK-cell markers. As for the study in general: Of eight sequenced donors, seven were HCMV-seropositive and one HCMV-seronegative.

Per the germline V gene, CDR1 is SSHAT and CDR2 is FNYEAQ (reference sequence). The CDR3 length is 15 residues. TCRdb reanalyzed the 5' RACE reads, giving one entry per CDR3 protein sequence and no DNA. This table lists some 340,000 distinct CDR3 sequences. Comment on this clonotype: Antigen specificity is unknown.

Study conclusions and caveats: Dominant NKG2C+ clonotypes were found to form about 1.0-7.5% of CD8+ T cells in several donors. A handful of donors showed these clonotypes also leading the CD3+CD56-NKG2C+ fraction.

What was sequenced was blood T cells: a sorted CD56 or NKG2C T cell subset, CD4+ or CD8+ T cells, or bulk PBMC T cells (not recorded which). The V and J genes are TRBV7-7 and TRBJ2-5. This receptor was taken from a man aged 18-75 years in good health. CDR3 sequence: CASSTRRGVRETQYF.